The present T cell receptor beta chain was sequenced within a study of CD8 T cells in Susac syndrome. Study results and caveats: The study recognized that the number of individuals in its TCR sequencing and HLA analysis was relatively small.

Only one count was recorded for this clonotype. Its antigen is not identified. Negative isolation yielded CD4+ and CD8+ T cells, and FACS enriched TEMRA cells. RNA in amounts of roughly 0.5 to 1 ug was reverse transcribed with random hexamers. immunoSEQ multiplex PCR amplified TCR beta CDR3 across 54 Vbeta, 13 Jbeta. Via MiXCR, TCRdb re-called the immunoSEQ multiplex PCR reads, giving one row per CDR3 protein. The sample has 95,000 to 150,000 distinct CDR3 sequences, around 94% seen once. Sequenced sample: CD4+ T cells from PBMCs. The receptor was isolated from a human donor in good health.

DNA of the CDR3: TGTGCCAGCTTATCCGGGACAGCAACCTACGAGCAGTACTTC. Translating gives CASLSGTATYEQYF. The rearrangement uses TRBV7-9 and TRBJ2-7; 7 bases fit TRBD1. Germline values: CDR1 SEHNR, CDR2 FQNEAQ (reference sequence). After removal of 8 bases from V and 2 bases from J, the junction contained 9 bases not matched to a gene. The CDR3 runs to 14 residues.